These 4 T cell receptor beta chains were sequenced from one sample in a study of identical twins. From the 5' RACE reads, TCRdb called clonotypes with MiXCR, one entry per CDR3 protein. The table records about 890,000 distinct CDR3 sequences, 10% to 15% of them present only once. These data were also filed under a second study, of yellow fever vaccine responses in identical twins.

Sequenced material: PBMCs. These receptors were obtained from a woman aged 18-29 years in good health.

This clonotype was counted only a few times. This chain uses TRBV28 with TRBJ2-5, with 9 bases identical to TRBD2. The CDR3 length is 15 residues. Germline V gives CDR1 MDHEN, CDR2 SYDVKM. The J segment lost 5 bases and the V segment lost 7 bases, leaving 11 bases of the junction unmatched. DNA of the CDR3: TGTGCCAGCAAGTTGGGACTAGCAGGTTGGGAGACCCAGTACTTC. Protein: CASKLGLAGWETQYF.

The chain links TRBV29-1 to TRBJ2-3, with TRBD2 as a possible D gene (5 bases). The CDR3 has 14 residues. Germline V gene data show CDR1 as SQVTM and CDR2 as ANQGSEA. V was trimmed by 7 bases and J by 3 bases, leaving 17 bases between them. The CDR3 region has the DNA TGCAGCGATGGGCCAGGACTGCAAACAGATACGCAGTATTTT. As protein: CSDGPGLQTDTQYF.

This chain joins TRBV20-1 and TRBJ2-3; TRBD1 might be the D (6 bases). Trimming left V 6 bases short and J 3 bases short, with 22 bases between. The germline gives CDR1 DFQATT, CDR2 SNEGSKA (reference sequence). This CDR3 contains 16 residues. CDR3 in amino acids: CSATEGWGRLTDTQYF. In DNA, the CDR3 is TGCAGTGCGACAGAGGGCTGGGGGCGTTTAACAGATACGCAGTATTTT.

This clonotype was recorded at least ten times. The V gene is TRBV2, the J gene TRBJ1-1; possibly TRBD1 for D (5 bases). Germline CDR1 and CDR2: SNHLY and FYNNEI. There are 16 residues in the CDR3. V lost 2 bases and J 6 bases, leaving 19 bases between the germline ends. The CDR3, as DNA: TGTGCCAGCAGTGAAAACGTTATCAGGGACCGGGCTGAAGCTTTCTTT. This translates into CASSENVIRDRAEAFF.